The entry below gives a single TCR beta chain sequence along with its context. What it recognizes is unknown. This entry is derived from a study of T cell responses to AZD1222 COVID-19 vaccine. Study-wide results and caveats: Receipt of two AZD1222 doses was followed by a rise in Spike-specific TCR breadth and depth.

V shed 0 bases and J shed 2 bases, with 5 bases lying between them. CDR3 length: 13 residues. CDR1 is LGHDT and CDR2 is YNNKEL in the germline V gene (reference sequence). Clones were read by immunoSEQ multiplex PCR, and TCRdb kept only the in-frame ones, dropping some. The sample includes about 130,000 clones, approximately 94% of them seen just once. The clonotype originates from an adult in good health. The rearrangement joins TRBV3-1 (or the pseudogene TRBV3-2) to TRBJ2-7; no firm D call. The sample in question was peripheral blood, obtained on day 0 of AZD1222 vaccination. CDR3 residues: CASSQDLPYEQYF. Written as DNA, the CDR3 is TGTGCCAGCAGCCAAGACCTCCCCTACGAGCAGTACTTC.